A selection of T cell receptor beta chains follows, all from one sample in a study of shared clonotypes between healthy human individuals. Sequencing was performed with immunoSEQ multiplex PCR; in TCRdb, only in-frame clones are kept and a portion is missing. The sample shows over a million clones, 96% of them seen only once. The sequenced material came from naive CD4+ T cells sorted from blood. All receptors derive from a young man in good health. Both conserved end residues are trimmed from each CDR3. D genes are given only for firm matches.

D: NA; V: TRBV27; J: TRBJ1-2; CDR3: ASSSQGSNYGYT
D: TRBD2; V: TRBV5-1; J: TRBJ2-3; CDR3: ASSLGAASGGTQY
D: TRBD1; V: TRBV19; J: TRBJ1-1; CDR3: ASREGQVNTEAF
D: NA; V: TRBV7-9; J: TRBJ1-4; CDR3: ASSPGRAASNEKLF
D: TRBD2; V: TRBV30; J: TRBJ2-7; CDR3: AWSPGNSGSSYEQY
D: NA; V: TRBV10-1; J: TRBJ2-1; CDR3: ASSGAARSYNEQF
D: TRBD1; V: TRBV6-6; J: TRBJ2-1; CDR3: ASGLGQGWDEQF
D: NA; V: TRBV27; J: TRBJ2-6; CDR3: ASSLLVGDSGANVLT
D: TRBD2; V: TRBV19; J: TRBJ2-3; CDR3: ASSIDRRLAGSPEASDTQY
D: NA; V: TRBV10-3; J: TRBJ2-2; CDR3: AISESRGLNTGELF
D: TRBD1; V: TRBV7-9; J: TRBJ2-5; CDR3: ASSIAGTGVRETQY
D: NA; V: TRBV7-2; J: TRBJ2-1; CDR3: ASSGSQGRVEQF
D: TRBD1; V: TRBV7-9; J: TRBJ1-1; CDR3: ASSLDRTGVYTEAF
D: TRBD1; V: TRBV6-5; J: TRBJ1-4; CDR3: ASSYRGTGGSQKLF
D: NA; V: TRBV7-3; J: TRBJ1-5; CDR3: ASSLNGDAAQPQH
D: TRBD2; V: TRBV19; J: TRBJ2-7; CDR3: ASSTTSGITSPYEQY
D: TRBD2; V: TRBV5-1; J: TRBJ2-7; CDR3: ASSLVTSGNYEQY
D: NA; V: TRBV5-6; J: TRBJ2-7; CDR3: ASSLDRLYEQY
D: NA; V: TRBV29-1; J: TRBJ2-2; CDR3: SVVEETGELF
D: NA; V: TRBV6-1; J: TRBJ1-5; CDR3: ASSHPPRDQPQH
D: NA; V: TRBV19; J: TRBJ1-4; CDR3: ASSREGSRAEKLF
D: NA; V: TRBV6-1; J: TRBJ2-2; CDR3: ASTVRQGGSGELF